The present T cell receptor (beta chain) was sequenced within a study of post-analysis software for immune sequencing data. About the study: Relapsing-remitting, secondary progressive and progressive-relapsing multiple sclerosis were all included among the disease courses.

V lost 4 bases, J lost 4 bases, and 15 bases lay in between. Germline V lookup: CDR1 SQVTM, CDR2 ANQGSEA. This CDR3 is 14 amino acids long. Study findings and constraints: Patients had higher frequencies than controls of five TRBV segments, including TRBV5-6, TRBV5-1 and TRBV20-1. Batch-matched samples strongly co-clustered by F measure.

Unique-molecular-identifier-tagged TCR beta cDNA libraries were used. From the PCR reads, TCRdb called clonotypes with MiXCR, one entry per CDR3 protein. There are 650,000 to 850,000 distinct CDR3 sequences in the sample; 35% to 55% occur only once, and just under 5% lies in the top ten. Note on this clonotype: Its antigen is undetermined.

The sequence derives from a girl aged 5-17 years with multiple sclerosis. Sequencing was performed on blood. The V gene is TRBV29-1, the J gene TRBJ2-3; D is perhaps TRBD1 (5 bases). The CDR3 DNA reads TGCAGCGTTGGGCAGGGTCGCGGAGCAGATACGCAGTATTTT. Residues: CSVGQGRGADTQYF.